This T cell receptor (beta chain) is from a study of blood T cell repertoires in COVID-19. Turning to the study itself: Acute and convalescent COVID-19 specimens originated in the United States, Italy and Spain.

This study enrolled people aged about 18 to 100 from 24 US geographic areas. Under the authors' procedure: Reference gene primer amplification in the assay estimated nucleated cell counts. The protocol was immunoSEQ multiplex PCR, while the TCRdb copy is restricted to in-frame clones and leaves out a portion. The D gene and trimming were derived from the DNA, and the V and J assignments and clone size from that table. The sample carries 250,000 or so clones, more than 80% recorded once. V lost 5 bases, J lost 2 bases, and 10 bases lay in between. There are 14 residues in the CDR3. Germline V gene sequence: CDR1 MDHEN, CDR2 SYDVKM.

This chain uses TRBV28 with TRBJ1-5; D not certain. This sequence was found in a man aged 50 to 60 who had been exposed to COVID-19. The sample consisted of PBMCs or T cells enriched from blood (not recorded which). Here the CDR3 DNA reads TGTGCCAGCAGTACACCTGCGGGCAATCAGCCCCAGCATTTT. Amino acid sequence: CASSTPAGNQPQHF.